A selection of T cell receptor beta chains follows, all from one sample in a study of T cell responses to AZD1222 COVID-19 vaccine. The method was immunoSEQ multiplex PCR; TCRdb's version includes in-frame clones alone and lacks a portion of them. Of around 120,000 clones listed, 92% are singletons. The sequencing here drew on peripheral blood, taken on day 0 of AZD1222 vaccination. The receptors here all came from an adult in good health. The conserved cysteine and the conserved F or W are not part of the CDR3 here. Clone size appears in some rows only: once, few, many, or a class for an expanded clone.

V gene,clone size,J gene,CDR3 protein
TRBV5-1,-,TRBJ1-3,ASSPLPGNTIY
TRBV5-1,-,TRBJ1-1,ASSLGLTEAF
TRBV3-1/TRBV3-2,once,TRBJ2-1,ASSPQTGDERDEQF
TRBV15,few,TRBJ1-2,ATSRNRDRVGPANYGYT
TRBV28,-,TRBJ1-1,ASSLLSGNTEAF
TRBV27,once,TRBJ2-1,ASSWDSYNEQF
TRBV18,-,TRBJ1-4,ASSRDRGTEKLF
TRBV12-3/TRBV12-4,-,TRBJ1-1,ASSPGGATEAF
TRBV3-1/TRBV3-2,-,TRBJ2-2,ASSHIKYTGELF
TRBV20-1,-,TRBJ1-5,SASQPNQPQH
TRBV27,-,TRBJ2-3,ASSYVRGTDTQY
TRBV2,-,TRBJ2-7,ASSEESYYEQY
TRBV15,-,TRBJ1-1,ATSRVGWGGALNTEAF
TRBV5-1,-,TRBJ2-5,ASSLEDGETQY
TRBV10-3,-,TRBJ2-2,AISDLSRTETGELF
TRBV7-7,once,TRBJ1-4,ASTFPGQVNFNEKLF
TRBV9,-,TRBJ1-5,ASSGGQGNNQPQH
TRBV4-1,once,TRBJ2-4,ASSQVGPWGKGIQY
TRBV5-8,once,TRBJ2-5,ASSSRLAWGETQY
TRBV2,-,TRBJ1-5,ASSDSGESGNQPQH
TRBV6-5,-,TRBJ2-7,ASSYWDRGVFEQY
TRBV5-4,-,TRBJ2-5,ASSATSGRQETQY
TRBV7-9,once,TRBJ2-7,ASSLVDIGRATYEQY